These 10 T cell receptor beta chains came from one sample sequenced in a study of blood T cell repertoires in COVID-19. Assay used: immunoSEQ multiplex PCR; TCRdb lists only in-frame clones, some missing. The sample contains about 260,000 clones, around 87% of which appear only once. Sequenced: peripheral blood. The receptor set was obtained from a middle-aged woman who had recovered from COVID-19.

The chain links TRBV5-1 to TRBJ2-2, with D possibly matching TRBD1 (5 bases). The V gene lost 7 bases and the J gene lost 6 bases, with 16 bases spanning the gap. From germline, CDR1 is SGHRS and CDR2 YFSETQ. The CDR3 contains 14 residues. DNA of the CDR3: TGCGCCAGCCAGGCCTTAGGGGCAGCCGGGGAGCTGTTTTTT. Translating gives CASQALGAAGELFF.

This chain links TRBV5-1 with TRBJ1-2; 12 bases match TRBD1. Trimming cost V 4 bases and J 6 bases; bases outside gene matches: 7. Germline CDR1 is SGHRS and CDR2 is YFSETQ. The CDR3 extends over 15 amino acids. The CDR3 sequence is CASSPQGQGAHGYTF. In DNA, the CDR3 is TGCGCCAGCAGCCCCCAGGGACAGGGGGCACATGGCTACACCTTC.

V gene TRBV16 combines with J gene TRBJ1-6, with 8 bases fitting TRBD1. The V segment lost 1 base and the J segment 9 bases; nucleotides outside the gene matches: 5. The CDR3 length is 15 residues. Germline assignment: CDR1 KGHSY and CDR2 FQNENV. CDR3 coding DNA: TGTGCCAGCAGCCAATTCGGGACAGGTACTTCACCCCTCCACTTT. Translated: CASSQFGTGTSPLHF.

This clone occurred once. The chain has TRBV7-8 and TRBJ2-2, with D possibly matching TRBD1 (6 bases). The CDR3 spans 15 residues. V lost 6 bases and J lost 3, with 14 bases in between. Germline V gene lookup returns CDR1 SGHVS and CDR2 FQNEAQ. The CDR3 nucleotides read TGTGCCAGCAGTCAAATGGGGGCGTACACCGGGGAGCTGTTTTTT. Translation: CASSQMGAYTGELFF.

This chain links TRBV9 with TRBJ2-1; D possibly corresponds to TRBD2 (5 bases). The germline V gene encodes CDR1 SGDLS and CDR2 YYNGEE. The CDR3 runs 13 residues. Trimming stripped 0 bases from V and 8 bases from J, with 9 bases between. CDR3 protein: CASSVENGDEQFF. CDR3 nucleotide sequence: TGTGCCAGCAGCGTAGAAAACGGGGATGAGCAGTTCTTC.

The genes are TRBV10-3 and TRBJ1-3; D is perhaps TRBD1 (5 bases). Between the trimmed V and J ends, which lost 4 bases and 3 bases, there was a span of 10 bases. Germline CDR1 and CDR2: ENHRY and SYGVKD. This CDR3 comprises 14 residues. CDR3 DNA: TGTGCCATCAGTGCAAAGACAGATGGAAACACCATATATTTT. Protein product: CAISAKTDGNTIYF.

Only one count was recorded for this clone. The CDR3 bases are TGTGCCAGCAGTGAATTGGGGGCAGGGGACCAAGAGACCCAGTACTTC. Translated: CASSELGAGDQETQYF. The V and J genes are TRBV25-1 and TRBJ2-5, with D tentatively TRBD1 (6 bases). The germline CDR1 and CDR2 sequences are MGHDK and SYGVNS. V lost 1 base and J lost 0, with 12 bases in between. This CDR3 contains 16 residues.

Turning to this clone: The sample carries other DNA sequences with the same CDR3. The chain joins TRBV5-4 to TRBJ2-2; 10 bases agree with TRBD1. Germline lookup yields CDR1 SGHNT and CDR2 YYREEE (reference sequence). The CDR3 sequence is 16 residues long. J was trimmed by 4 bases and V by 4 bases; bases with no gene match: 7. For the CDR3, the DNA is TGTGCCAGCAGCCCGGGACAGGGGCGGAGCACCGGGGAGCTGTTTTTT. Encoded protein: CASSPGQGRSTGELFF.

For this clone: Other DNA variants within this sample encode the same CDR3. The chain joins TRBV4-1 to TRBJ1-2; maybe TRBD1 (6 bases). Trimming pared 1 base from V and 3 bases from J, leaving 9 bases between. This CDR3 contains 14 residues. Looked up from germline, CDR1 is MGHRA and CDR2 is YSYEKL. The CDR3 region is CASSQGRGDYGYTF. The CDR3 bases are TGCGCCAGCAGCCAAGGCAGGGGCGACTATGGCTACACCTTC.

This rearrangement joins TRBV5-5 to TRBJ1-5; perhaps TRBD1 as D (5 bases). CDR1 is SGHKS, CDR2 YYEKEE, per germline (reference sequence). The CDR3 covers 14 residues. Trimming took off 3 bases at V and 5 bases at J, with 12 bases between the two ends. This CDR3 reads CASSYLPGDQPQHF. The CDR3, as DNA: TGTGCCAGCAGCTACCTCCCGGGGGATCAGCCCCAGCATTTT.